A selection of T cell receptor beta chains follows, all from one sample in a study of blood T cell repertoires in COVID-19. Sequenced by immunoSEQ multiplex PCR; TCRdb stores in-frame clones only, minus some. The sample has around 270,000 clones, around four fifths seen once. Material for sequencing was peripheral blood. These receptors came from a man aged 55 to 69 with acute or convalescent COVID-19. Each CDR3 is given with its conserved first and last residue. A D gene is named only where the DNA matches it firmly. Not every row has a clone size; where given, it reads once, few, many or a size class.

clone_size | d_call | j_call | v_call | cdr3_nt | cdr3_aa
few | TRBD2 | TRBJ2-3 | TRBV11-2 | TGTGCCAGCAGCTTAGGGCGGGGGGGGCTGGATACGCAGTATTTT | CASSLGRGGLDTQYF
. | . | TRBJ2-1 | TRBV10-1 | TGCGCCAGCAGTGATCCCGAGGGGAGGGAGCAGTTCTTC | CASSDPEGREQFF
. | TRBD1 | TRBJ1-6 | TRBV27 | TGTGCCAGCAGTTTAACAGGGGGTTTCGGTACCTATAATTCACCCCTCCACTTT | CASSLTGGFGTYNSPLHF
. | TRBD1 | TRBJ1-5 | TRBV6-6 | TGTGCCAGCAGGACGGACAGGGGGCGAGATCAGCCCCAGCATTTT | CASRTDRGRDQPQHF
. | . | TRBJ2-2 | TRBV13 | TGTGCCAGCAGCAAACCGGGAGTGAACACCGGGGAGCTGTTTTTT | CASSKPGVNTGELFF
. | . | TRBJ1-1 | TRBV7-9 | TGTGCCAGCAGCTTAGGGACAGCGAACACTGAAGCTTTCTTT | CASSLGTANTEAFF
once | TRBD2 | TRBJ2-3 | TRBV6-5 | TGTGCCAGCAGTTATTCCGGGACTACCGGAGATACGCAGTATTTT | CASSYSGTTGDTQYF
once | TRBD1 | TRBJ2-7 | TRBV19 | TGTGCCAGTAAGGGGACAGGTACTTACGAGCAGTACTTC | CASKGTGTYEQYF
once | . | TRBJ2-7 | TRBV27 | TGTGCCAGCAGTTCCAGGGGATTACTCTCCTACGAGCAGTACTTC | CASSSRGLLSYEQYF
. | . | TRBJ2-2 | TRBV11-2 | TGTGCCAGCAGCTCTCTTTGGGCGGGGGAGCTGTTTTTT | CASSSLWAGELFF
. | . | TRBJ2-7 | TRBV10-1 | TGCGCCAGCCCCCTAGCAGGGGCCTACGAGCAGTACTTC | CASPLAGAYEQYF
. | TRBD2 | TRBJ2-1 | TRBV11-2 | TGTGCCAGCAGCTTAGATGGGGGTACTAGCGGGAGGGAGCAGTTCTTC | CASSLDGGTSGREQFF
. | . | TRBJ2-2 | TRBV15 | TGTGCCACCAGCACAGGGAATCTGAACACCGGGGAGCTGTTTTTT | CATSTGNLNTGELFF
. | . | TRBJ2-3 | TRBV30 | TGTGCCTGGAGTGCCCTTCTGGACAGAGCTTACACAGATACGCAGTATTTT | CAWSALLDRAYTDTQYF
few | TRBD1 | TRBJ1-1 | TRBV11-3 | TGTGCCAGCAGCTTAGGTGAGGGGGCGGACACTGAAGCTTTCTTT | CASSLGEGADTEAFF
. | . | TRBJ1-3 | TRBV11-1 | TGTGCCAGCAGCTTCTCTGACTTATCTGGAAACACCATATATTTT | CASSFSDLSGNTIYF
. | TRBD1 | TRBJ2-2 | TRBV5-1 | TGCGCCAGCAGCCCTACAGGGGGATCGAACACCGGGGAGCTGTTTTTT | CASSPTGGSNTGELFF
. | TRBD1 | TRBJ2-2 | TRBV7-3 | TGTGCCAGCAGCTCACGACAGGGGCGGAGAGCCGGGGAGCTGTTTTTT | CASSSRQGRRAGELFF
. | TRBD2 | TRBJ2-5 | TRBV2 | TGTGCCAGCAGTGTTGGACTAGCGGGAGGAAGGCAGACCCAGTACTTC | CASSVGLAGGRQTQYF
. | . | TRBJ2-7 | TRBV19 | TGTGCCAGTAGTATAGTGATCAGCTCCTACGAGCAGTACTTC | CASSIVISSYEQYF
few | . | TRBJ1-5 | TRBV7-2 | TGTGCCAGCAGCTTAGGGGGCAGGGGTAGTCGCAATCAGCCCCAGCATTTT | CASSLGGRGSRNQPQHF
. | . | TRBJ1-2 | TRBV5-6 | TGTGCCAGCAGCCCGAGGACAGCTAACTATGGCTACACCTTC | CASSPRTANYGYTF
. | TRBD1 | TRBJ1-2 | TRBV6-1 | TGTGCCAGCAGCGAAGGACAGGGGGCCGAAGCTAACTATGGCTACACCTTC | CASSEGQGAEANYGYTF
. | TRBD2 | TRBJ2-1 | TRBV18 | TGTGCCAGCTCACCTCGAGATGGGCGCGGGGGGGCCCTTTATGAGCAGTTCTTC | CASSPRDGRGGALYEQFF
. | . | TRBJ2-7 | TRBV3-1/TRBV3-2 | TGTGCCAGCAGCCCCTCGACTCGAATCTCCTACGAGCAGTACTTC | CASSPSTRISYEQYF
. | . | TRBJ1-2 | TRBV6-1 | TGTGCCAGCAGTGAAGCAAGGGGAATGTATGGCTACACCTTC | CASSEARGMYGYTF
. | . | TRBJ1-2 | TRBV5-1 | TGCGCCAGCAGACTATCGGGGAACTATGGCTACACCTTC | CASRLSGNYGYTF
. | . | TRBJ1-2 | TRBV27 | TGTGCCAGCAGAGGGGGTGGCTCTCGGGGCTACACCTTC | CASRGGGSRGYTF
. | TRBD1 | TRBJ1-1 | TRBV5-1 | TGCGCCAGCAGCTTCACAGGGGGCAACACTGAAGCTTTCTTT | CASSFTGGNTEAFF
. | . | TRBJ2-1 | TRBV6-6 | TGTGCCAGCAGTTTAGCGGCCAGCTCCTACAATGAGCAGTTCTTC | CASSLAASSYNEQFF
. | . | TRBJ2-7 | TRBV19 | TGTGCCAGTAGTATAAACGAGGGTGGAGAGGTCTACGAGCAGTACTTC | CASSINEGGEVYEQYF
once | TRBD1 | TRBJ1-5 | TRBV10-3 | TGTGCCATCGGCCCGACAGGGCTTCAGCCCCAGCATTTT | CAIGPTGLQPQHF
. | TRBD2 | TRBJ2-1 | TRBV24-1 | TGTGCCACCAGTGCTAGCGGAACGGGTCCAGCACGCAATGAGCAGTTCTTC | CATSASGTGPARNEQFF
. | . | TRBJ1-2 | TRBV30 | TGTGCCTGGAGTGTACCACTTCCTGGCTATGGCTACACCTTC | CAWSVPLPGYGYTF
. | TRBD1 | TRBJ1-6 | TRBV27 | TGTGCCAGCAGTTTAGGGACAGGGCCTTCACCCCTCCACTTT | CASSLGTGPSPLHF
. | TRBD2 | TRBJ2-1 | TRBV2 | TGTGCCAGCAAAATGAGCGGGAGTTCGGATGAGCAGTTCTTC | CASKMSGSSDEQFF
once | . | TRBJ2-2 | TRBV18 | TGTGCCAGCTCACCCCCACAGAAGGGGTTATGGGGCACCGGGGAGCTGTTTTTT | CASSPPQKGLWGTGELFF
. | TRBD1 | TRBJ1-2 | TRBV9 | TGTGCCAGCACTCCTGAGGGACAGCCTACGGGGAACTATGGCTACACCTTC | CASTPEGQPTGNYGYTF
few | . | TRBJ2-5 | TRBV27 | TGTGCCAGCAGTGCCTTACGGGGTCAAGAGACCCAGTACTTC | CASSALRGQETQYF
. | TRBD1 | TRBJ2-7 | TRBV4-2 | TGTGCCAGCAGCCAAGACGCCGGGACAGGGGGCTCCTACGAGCAGTACTTC | CASSQDAGTGGSYEQYF
. | . | TRBJ2-2 | TRBV7-9 | TGTGCCAGCATCCTTGGAGGGGCCGGGAACACCGGGGAGCTGTTTTTT | CASILGGAGNTGELFF
. | TRBD1 | TRBJ2-7 | TRBV14 | TGTGCCAGCAGCCTCCGGGGACAGGCACGAGCCTACGAGCAGTACTTC | CASSLRGQARAYEQYF
. | . | TRBJ1-3 | TRBV27 | TGTGCCAGCAGTTTATCTTTCACAGGGCCCGGAAACACCATATATTTT | CASSLSFTGPGNTIYF
. | . | TRBJ1-1 | TRBV3-1/TRBV3-2 | TGTGCCAGCAGCCTGACCCCGGGCACTGAAGCTTTCTTT | CASSLTPGTEAFF
once | TRBD2 | TRBJ2-3 | TRBV3-1/TRBV3-2 | TGTGCCAGCAGCCAAGTTCTTATCAGCGGGGGGGCAGATACGCAGTATTTT | CASSQVLISGGADTQYF
. | . | TRBJ1-4 | TRBV3-1/TRBV3-2 | TGTGCCAGCAGCCATTTTACCAGGGAGGCGGAGGAAAAACTGTTTTTT | CASSHFTREAEEKLFF
. | TRBD1 | TRBJ1-2 | TRBV9 | TGTGCCAGCAGCGTAGAAACAGGGGGGAACTATGGCTACACCTTC | CASSVETGGNYGYTF
once | . | TRBJ2-7 | TRBV7-9 | TGTGCCAGCAGCCAATCCTCCGCTGGAGGTTACGAGCAGTACTTC | CASSQSSAGGYEQYF
. | TRBD1 | TRBJ1-2 | TRBV3-1/TRBV3-2 | TGTGCCAGCAGCCCCCGACAGGGCTATGGCTACACCTTC | CASSPRQGYGYTF
few | . | TRBJ1-1 | TRBV28 | TGTGCCAGCAGTTTCAGGGTCGAAGCTTTCTTT | CASSFRVEAFF
. | . | TRBJ1-3 | TRBV6-6 | TGTGCCAGCATCGGACAGCCCTCTGGAAACACCATATATTTT | CASIGQPSGNTIYF
. | TRBD1 | TRBJ1-2 | TRBV5-4 | TGTGCCAGCAGCATGGGACAGGGCGTCCGAGATGGCTACACCTTC | CASSMGQGVRDGYTF
. | TRBD1 | TRBJ2-4 | TRBV9 | TGTGCCAGCAGCACCGGGATCCAGGGGGCCGAGGCGAACATTCAGTACTTC | CASSTGIQGAEANIQYF
. | TRBD2 | TRBJ2-5 | TRBV3-1/TRBV3-2 | TGTGCCAGCAGCCCGACTAGCATCGAGACCCAGTACTTC | CASSPTSIETQYF
. | . | TRBJ2-6 | TRBV12-3/TRBV12-4 | TGTGCCAGCAGTACTCCGGGACAAATCCTCTCGGCTTTC | CASSTPGQILSAF
. | TRBD2 | TRBJ2-1 | TRBV19 | TGTGCCAGTAGTACGACGGGACTAATACCTAATGAGCAGTTCTTC | CASSTTGLIPNEQFF